This is a list of T cell receptor beta chains from one sample in a study of shared clonotypes between healthy human individuals. This table comes from immunoSEQ multiplex PCR, and its TCRdb copy is limited to in-frame clones, with some not included. The sample includes 850,000 to 1,200,000 clones, about 74% of them seen just once. Sequenced: memory CD4+ T cells sorted from blood. Source of these receptors: a man aged 18 to 30 in good health. Both conserved end residues are trimmed from each CDR3. A D gene is named only where the DNA matches it firmly.

>.|12|TRBV6-1
ASSEVPSFYEQY
>.|11|TRBV30
AWREYMNTEAF
>.|14|TRBV11-3
ASSLGASANTGELF
>.|16|TRBV11-2
ASSLDRWGPRGNTEAF
>.|13|TRBV6-5
ASSQISDGPYEQY
>TRBD2|13|TRBV28
ASSDPGGYTDTQY
>TRBD1|12|TRBV11-3
ASSARDRAYEQY
>.|9|TRBV5-1
ASLGRGEAF
>TRBD1|13|TRBV27
ASSSGQGPGDTQY
>.|15|TRBV19
ASSIDRQGFYNSPLH
>.|13|TRBV2
ASTGGQPSTDTQY
>TRBD1|11|TRBV7-6
ASSRDRGDTQY
>TRBD1|14|TRBV6-4
ASRITDRGGNQPQH
>TRBD2|15|TRBV5-6
ASSQPASGSRFDEQY
>.|13|TRBV5-1
ASSLERAGPDTQY
>.|13|TRBV11-1
ASSLEGTHKETQY
>TRBD1|15|TRBV27
ASSLGAVRGGSQPQH
>TRBD2|12|TRBV11-2
ASSFSGGLYEQY
>.|10|TRBV6-1
ASSEAGYGYT
>.|12|TRBV2
ASNSDYASYEQY
>TRBD1|15|TRBV7-3
ASSLKGIGTENQPQH
>.|11|TRBV5-1
ASSLDSNQPQH
>.|13|TRBV4-2
ASSQDKRSTDTQY
>.|11|TRBV7-8
ASSLAGSETQY
>.|11|TRBV25-1
ASSPPGTDTQY
>.|14|TRBV19
ASNGSPRTARNTIY
>.|12|TRBV27
ASSLLRGATEAF
>.|13|TRBV19
ASSLPRDGSYEQY
>.|9|TRBV5-8
ASSYNSPLH
>TRBD1|14|TRBV18
ASSPQGTGSTGELF
>TRBD2|14|TRBV11-3
ASSLSGPGAYNEQF
>TRBD1|14|TRBV18
ASSPRAGGIDTEAF
>TRBD2|16|TRBV19
ASSPQRGGRERTDTQY
>.|9|TRBV6-5
ASRSGNEQY
>.|10|TRBV30
AWSETRQTQY
>.|14|TRBV11-2
ASSDTGIPPYNEQF
>TRBD2|14|TRBV10-3
AITPTSGRAGNEQY
>TRBD1|12|TRBV30
AWSGTGWIYEQY
>TRBD1|12|TRBV19
ASTMTGASYGYT
>TRBD2|16|TRBV30
AWSALAGGPRSRGELF
>TRBD1|13|TRBV19
ASSSRDSGVYGYT